The 10 T cell receptor beta chains given below trace back to one sample, sequenced in a study of cytomegalovirus exposure and HLA in healthy donors. Vbeta (60) and Jbeta (13) primers were used in the PCR. TCRdb's table, derived via immunoSEQ multiplex PCR, lists solely in-frame clones and lacks some. Among approximately 290,000 clones listed, about 80% were seen once. The sample taken for sequencing was PBMCs. The source of these receptors is a girl aged 2-10 years in good health and CMV-seronegative.

The chain has TRBV28 and TRBJ1-5; tentatively, D is TRBD1 (6 bases). In germline, CDR1 is MDHEN, CDR2 SYDVKM. Trimming took 6 bases from V and 0 from J, leaving 12 bases between them. The CDR3 extends over 15 amino acids. CDR3 sequence (DNA): TGTGCCAGCAGAATTACAGGGAATAGCAATCAGCCCCAGCATTTT. It specifies CASRITGNSNQPQHF.

The chain employs TRBV5-1 and TRBJ2-1, with 8 positions matching TRBD1. The CDR3 length is 14 residues. CDR1 and CDR2 (germline): SGHRS, YFSETQ. V dropped 4 bases and J dropped 6; count of bases not matched to a gene: 6. The CDR3 reads CASSLGQGANEQFF. The CDR3 DNA follows: TGCGCCAGCAGCCTAGGGCAGGGGGCCAATGAGCAGTTCTTC.

This clone was seen once. The chain is built from TRBV18 and TRBJ1-4; 12 positions match TRBD1. This CDR3 has 15 residues. J was trimmed by 8 bases and V by 3 bases; bases with no gene match: 4. Germline V gene data show CDR1 as KGHSH and CDR2 as LQKENI. The chain's CDR3 is CASSPVGTGGEKLFF. The CDR3 DNA follows: TGTGCCAGCTCACCCGTCGGGACAGGGGGCGAAAAACTGTTTTTT.

This clone was recorded once. The chain joins TRBV6-5 to TRBJ1-5, with 9 bases identical to TRBD1. Germline-derived CDR1 and CDR2 are MNHEY and SVGAGI. V gave up 6 bases and J gave up 5 bases; unmatched junction bases: 8. The CDR3 length is 15 residues. The CDR3 sequence is CASRQGQGIYQPQHF. The CDR3 region has the DNA TGTGCCAGCAGACAGGGACAGGGTATCTATCAGCCCCAGCATTTT.

V usage is TRBV4-2 and J usage is TRBJ2-2; D perhaps matches TRBD2 (5 bases). The ends were cut back, 0 bases at V and 5 bases at J, with 13 bases in the middle. Per the germline V gene, CDR1 is LGHNA and CDR2 is YNFKEQ. The CDR3 extends over 16 amino acids. CDR3 sequence reads: CASSQEAARQTGELFF. Here the CDR3 DNA reads TGTGCCAGCAGCCAAGAAGCGGCTCGGCAGACCGGGGAGCTGTTTTTT.

This chain links TRBV5-1 with TRBJ1-2, with D unclear. Trimming left V 0 bases short and J 2 bases short, with 5 bases between. This CDR3 comprises 13 residues. Per the germline V gene, CDR1 is SGHRS and CDR2 is YFSETQ. For the CDR3, the DNA is TGCGCCAGCAGCTTGGGCAGAAACTATGGCTACACCTTC. Protein sequence: CASSLGRNYGYTF.

The V gene is TRBV28, the J gene TRBJ1-1, with D tentatively TRBD1 (5 bases). Trimming shortened V by 5 bases and J by 9 bases, and 16 bases separated the two germline ends. Germline V gene lookup returns CDR1 MDHEN and CDR2 SYDVKM. CDR3 length equals 13 residues. In nucleotides, the CDR3 is TGTGCCAGCAGTAAACAGGAGTTATTGAAAGCTTTCTTT. It encodes CASSKQELLKAFF.

V usage is TRBV9 and J usage is TRBJ2-5; the match to TRBD1 covers 7 bases. The J call may not be correct, given that the DNA end is closer to TRBJ2-7. Per the germline V gene, CDR1 is SGDLS and CDR2 is YYNGEE. This CDR3 spans 17 amino acids. CDR3 in amino acids: CASSVDDSGTASYEQYF. The DNA of the CDR3 is TGTGCCAGCAGCGTAGATGACTCGGGGACAGCCTCCTACGAGCAGTACTTC.

This clone was counted once. The chain is built from TRBV29-1 and TRBJ1-2, with 9 bases lining up with TRBD1. The V gene's germline CDR1 is SQVTM and CDR2 ANQGSEA. With V trimmed by 4 bases and J by 6 bases, 6 bases remained unmatched. The CDR3 is 13 amino acids. CDR3 coding DNA: TGCAGCGTTGGCAGGGACAGGGAGGATGGCTACACCTTC. This gives the protein CSVGRDREDGYTF.

The rearrangement uses TRBV13 and TRBJ2-1; 12 bases are shared with TRBD2. Germline V gene data show CDR1 as PRHDT and CDR2 as FYEKMQ (reference sequence). The CDR3 length is 17 residues. Germline trimming cut 1 base from V and 2 bases from J; bases unmatched to any gene: 3. DNA of the CDR3: TGTGCCAGCAGCTTAGATCTAGCGGGGGGGCCCTACAATGAGCAGTTCTTC. It specifies CASSLDLAGGPYNEQFF.